This is a list of T cell receptor beta chains from one sample in a study of blood T cell repertoires in COVID-19. The protocol was immunoSEQ multiplex PCR, while the TCRdb copy is restricted to in-frame clones and leaves out a portion. The sample lists about 370,000 clones, around 89% occurring once. The sequenced sample was PBMCs or T cells enriched from blood (not recorded which). The receptors shown here come from a young man who had recovered from COVID-19. The CDR3 runs from the conserved cysteine through the conserved F or W. A D gene is named only where the DNA matches it firmly. Some rows mark clone size as missing; the rest say once, few, many or name a class of expanded clone.

D	V	J	length	size	DNA	CDR3
NA	TRBV27	TRBJ1-6	15	NA	TGTGCCAGCAGTTTATCTGGGACTAATAATTCACCCCTCCACTTT	CASSLSGTNNSPLHF
NA	TRBV7-3	TRBJ1-1	13	NA	TGTGCCAGCAGTTATAAAGGGGGCACTGAAGCTTTCTTT	CASSYKGGTEAFF
NA	TRBV12-5	TRBJ1-5	15	NA	TGTGCTAGTGGTTTGACCCAGGGCCCCGTTTATCCCCAGCATTTT	CASGLTQGPVYPQHF
TRBD1	TRBV27	TRBJ2-7	14	few	TGTGCCAGCAGTCCGGGACAGGTCTCCTACGAGCAGTACTTC	CASSPGQVSYEQYF
NA	TRBV7-9	TRBJ2-1	13	NA	TGTGCCAGCAGCCGATCTAGGGGCAATGAGCAGTTCTTC	CASSRSRGNEQFF
TRBD1	TRBV3-1/TRBV3-2	TRBJ2-5	20	NA	TGTGCCAGCAGCCAAGATTACATTGGAACAGGGGACATCGTTGTAGAGACCCAGTACTTC	CASSQDYIGTGDIVVETQYF
NA	TRBV20-1	TRBJ2-1	11	NA	TGCAGTGCCCGAGGGCGTCGTGAGCAGTTCTTC	CSARGRREQFF
TRBD2	TRBV2	TRBJ2-1	16	NA	TGTGCCAGCAGCCCGTGGGCAGCGGGGGGGCTCAATGAGCAGTTCTTC	CASSPWAAGGLNEQFF
TRBD1	TRBV9	TRBJ2-7	15	NA	TGTGCCAGCAGCGCGACCGGGACAGCATCCTACGAGCAGTACTTC	CASSATGTASYEQYF
NA	TRBV4-1	TRBJ2-3	14	NA	TGCGCCAGCAGCCAAATACAGGGCACAGATACGCAGTATTTT	CASSQIQGTDTQYF
TRBD1	TRBV6-5	TRBJ2-5	13	NA	TGTGCCAGCAGCCCAGGGGGCGCGGAGACCCAGTACTTC	CASSPGGAETQYF
TRBD1	TRBV12-3/TRBV12-4	TRBJ1-2	13	NA	TGTGCCAGCACTTTGACAGGGTTCCCTGGCTACACCTTC	CASTLTGFPGYTF
NA	TRBV5-5	TRBJ1-3	12	NA	TGTGCCAGCACAGGGCCTGGAAACACCATATATTTT	CASTGPGNTIYF
TRBD2	TRBV5-1	TRBJ2-7	15	NA	TGCGCCAGCAGCCCTACTAGCGGGAGCTCCTACGAGCAGTACTTC	CASSPTSGSSYEQYF
NA	TRBV2	TRBJ2-5	14	NA	TGTGCCAGCCTTCCCGGGCTCCGGGGGGAGACCCAGTACTTC	CASLPGLRGETQYF
TRBD1	TRBV3-1/TRBV3-2	TRBJ1-2	15	NA	TGTGCCAGCAGCCAAACGGGACAGGGCAGCTATGGCTACACCTTC	CASSQTGQGSYGYTF
TRBD2	TRBV3-1/TRBV3-2	TRBJ2-3	13	few	TGTGCCAGCAGCCACGGGAGGTTAGATACGCAGTATTTT	CASSHGRLDTQYF
NA	TRBV28	TRBJ2-5	15	NA	TGTGCCAGCAGTTCGGCGGGACGGATAATGGAGACCCAGTACTTC	CASSSAGRIMETQYF
TRBD1	TRBV4-2	TRBJ1-5	16	NA	TGTGCCAGCGGGACAGGGGGCGTCGGGAGCAATCAGCCCCAGCATTTT	CASGTGGVGSNQPQHF